The clone carrying this T cell receptor (beta chain) was picked up a small number of times. This record belongs to a study of blood T cell repertoires in COVID-19. At the level of the study: Both acute and convalescent COVID-19 samples were obtained from the United States, Italy and Spain. T cells, B-cell-depleted T cells, or PBMCs supplied cDNA or gDNA.

CDR1 is SGHAT, CDR2 FQNNGV, per germline. The V end was cut by 5 bases, the J end by 6 bases, with 16 bases between. This CDR3 region has 14 residues. Authors' data handling: The assay estimated nucleated cells by amplifying reference gene primers. TCRdb's table, derived via immunoSEQ multiplex PCR, lists solely in-frame clones and lacks some. V, J and clone size are those of that table, while D and trimming were read from the DNA. This table has 100,000 or so clones, 65% to 90% appearing once. The sample was peripheral blood. The source is a man between 60 and 75 years old with acute or convalescent COVID-19. The chain has TRBV11-2 and TRBJ1-2; no firm D call. DNA of the CDR3: TGTGCCAGCAGCCCACCTTGGGGAGTCGATGGCTACACCTTC. It translates to CASSPPWGVDGYTF.